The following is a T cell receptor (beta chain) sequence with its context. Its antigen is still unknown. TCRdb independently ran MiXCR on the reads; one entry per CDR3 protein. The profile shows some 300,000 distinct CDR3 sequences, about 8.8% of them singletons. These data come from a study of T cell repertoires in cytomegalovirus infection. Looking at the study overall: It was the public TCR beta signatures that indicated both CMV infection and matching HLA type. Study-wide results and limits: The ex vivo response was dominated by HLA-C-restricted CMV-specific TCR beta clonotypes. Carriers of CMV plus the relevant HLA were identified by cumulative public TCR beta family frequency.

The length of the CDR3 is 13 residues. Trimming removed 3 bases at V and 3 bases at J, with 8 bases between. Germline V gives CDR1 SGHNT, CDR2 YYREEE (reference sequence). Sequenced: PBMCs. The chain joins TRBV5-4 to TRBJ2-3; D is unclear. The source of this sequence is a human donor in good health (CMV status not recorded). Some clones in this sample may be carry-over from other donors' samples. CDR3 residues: CASSSGRTDTQYF. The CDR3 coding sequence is TGTGCCAGCAGCTCCGGACGTACAGATACGCAGTATTTT. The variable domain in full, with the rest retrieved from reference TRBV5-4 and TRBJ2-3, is ETGVTQSPTHLIKTRGQQVTLRCSSQSGHNTVSWYQQALGQGPQFIFQYYREEENGRGNFPPRFSGLQFPNYSSELNVNALELDDSALYLCASSSGRTDTQYFGPGTRLTVL.